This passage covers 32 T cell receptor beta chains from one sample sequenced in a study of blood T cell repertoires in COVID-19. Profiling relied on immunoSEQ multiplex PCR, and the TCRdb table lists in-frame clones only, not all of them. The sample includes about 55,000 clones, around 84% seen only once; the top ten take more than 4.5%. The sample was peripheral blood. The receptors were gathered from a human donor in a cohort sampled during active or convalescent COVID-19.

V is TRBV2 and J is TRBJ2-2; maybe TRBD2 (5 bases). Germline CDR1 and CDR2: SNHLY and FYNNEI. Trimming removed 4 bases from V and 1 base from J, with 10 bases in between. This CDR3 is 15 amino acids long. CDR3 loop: CASSGRTLNTGELFF. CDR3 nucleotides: TGTGCCAGCAGTGGTAGGACTTTGAACACCGGGGAGCTGTTTTTT.

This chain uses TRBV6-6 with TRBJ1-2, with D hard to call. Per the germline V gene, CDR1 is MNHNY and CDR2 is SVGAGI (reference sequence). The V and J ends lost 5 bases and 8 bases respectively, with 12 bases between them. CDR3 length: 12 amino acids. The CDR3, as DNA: TGTGCCAGCAGTCCCCCTTTCGAGGGCTACACCTTC. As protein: CASSPPFEGYTF.

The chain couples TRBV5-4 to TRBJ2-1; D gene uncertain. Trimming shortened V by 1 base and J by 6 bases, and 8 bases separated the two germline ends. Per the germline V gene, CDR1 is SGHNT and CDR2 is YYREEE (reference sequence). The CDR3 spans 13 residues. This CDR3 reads CASSLSHINEQFF. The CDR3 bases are TGTGCCAGCAGCTTGTCGCACATCAATGAGCAGTTCTTC.

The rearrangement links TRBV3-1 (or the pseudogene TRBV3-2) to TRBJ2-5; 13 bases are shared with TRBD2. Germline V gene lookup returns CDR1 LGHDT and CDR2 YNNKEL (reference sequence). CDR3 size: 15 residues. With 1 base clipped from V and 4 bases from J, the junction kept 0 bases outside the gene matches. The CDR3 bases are TGTGCCAGCAGCCAAGGACTAGCGGGGGGAGAGACCCAGTACTTC. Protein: CASSQGLAGGETQYF.

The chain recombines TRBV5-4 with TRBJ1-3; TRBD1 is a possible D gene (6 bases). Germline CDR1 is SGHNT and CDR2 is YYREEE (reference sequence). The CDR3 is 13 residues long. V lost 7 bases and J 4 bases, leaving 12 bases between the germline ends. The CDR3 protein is CASGGQLGNTIYF. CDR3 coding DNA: TGTGCCAGCGGAGGACAGTTGGGAAACACCATATATTTT.

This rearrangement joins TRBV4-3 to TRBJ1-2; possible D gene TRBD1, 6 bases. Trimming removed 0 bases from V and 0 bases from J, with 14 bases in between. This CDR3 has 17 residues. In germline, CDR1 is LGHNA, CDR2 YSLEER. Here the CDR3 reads CASSQDRDRPPNYGYTF. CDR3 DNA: TGCGCCAGCAGCCAAGATCGCGACAGGCCTCCTAACTATGGCTACACCTTC.

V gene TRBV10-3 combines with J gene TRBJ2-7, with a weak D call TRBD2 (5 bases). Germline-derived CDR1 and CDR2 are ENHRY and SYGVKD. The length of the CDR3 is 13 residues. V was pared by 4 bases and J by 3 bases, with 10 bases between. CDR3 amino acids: CAISVSGVYEQYF. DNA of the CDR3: TGTGCCATCAGTGTAAGCGGAGTCTACGAGCAGTACTTC.

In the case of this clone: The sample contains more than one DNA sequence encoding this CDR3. The CDR3 region is CATGEGPYEQYF. The DNA for the CDR3 is TGTGCCACCGGGGAAGGACCTTACGAGCAGTACTTC. The chain has TRBV3-1 (or the pseudogene TRBV3-2) and TRBJ2-7; D possibly corresponds to TRBD2 (5 bases). V shed 10 bases and J shed 4 bases, with 14 bases lying between them. This CDR3 has 12 residues. Germline lookup yields CDR1 LGHDT and CDR2 YNNKEL (reference sequence).

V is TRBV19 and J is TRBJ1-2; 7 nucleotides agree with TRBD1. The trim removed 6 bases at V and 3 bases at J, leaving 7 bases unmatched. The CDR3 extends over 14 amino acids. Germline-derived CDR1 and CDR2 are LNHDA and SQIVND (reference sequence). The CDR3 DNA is TGTGCCAGTAGGAATAGACAGGGCGACTATGGCTACACCTTC. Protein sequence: CASRNRQGDYGYTF.

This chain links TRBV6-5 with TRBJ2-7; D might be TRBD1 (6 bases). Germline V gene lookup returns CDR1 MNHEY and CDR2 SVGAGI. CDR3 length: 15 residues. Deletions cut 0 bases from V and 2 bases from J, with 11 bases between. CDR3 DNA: TGTGCCAGCAGTTACTCGAGCAGGGGCCCCTACGAGCAGTACTTC. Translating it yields CASSYSSRGPYEQYF.

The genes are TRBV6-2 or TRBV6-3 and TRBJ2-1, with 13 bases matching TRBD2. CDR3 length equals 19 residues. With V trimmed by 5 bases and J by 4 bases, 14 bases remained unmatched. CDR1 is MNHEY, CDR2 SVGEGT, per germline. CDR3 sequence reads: CASSAPGLAGPQPYNEQFF. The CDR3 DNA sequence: TGTGCCAGCAGTGCTCCGGGACTAGCGGGGCCTCAACCTTACAATGAGCAGTTCTTC.

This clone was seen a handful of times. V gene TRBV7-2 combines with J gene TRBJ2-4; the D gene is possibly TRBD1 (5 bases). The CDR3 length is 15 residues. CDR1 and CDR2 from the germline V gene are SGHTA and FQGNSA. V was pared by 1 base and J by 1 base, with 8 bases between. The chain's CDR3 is CASSLGGRAKNIQYF. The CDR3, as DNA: TGTGCCAGCAGCTTAGGGGGCAGGGCCAAAAACATTCAGTACTTC.

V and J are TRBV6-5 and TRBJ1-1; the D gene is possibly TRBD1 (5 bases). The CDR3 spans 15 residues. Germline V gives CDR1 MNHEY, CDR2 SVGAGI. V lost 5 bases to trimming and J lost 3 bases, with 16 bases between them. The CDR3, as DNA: TGTGCCAGCAGTCGCCGCCCCAGGGTCGACACTGAAGCTTTCTTT. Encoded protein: CASSRRPRVDTEAFF.

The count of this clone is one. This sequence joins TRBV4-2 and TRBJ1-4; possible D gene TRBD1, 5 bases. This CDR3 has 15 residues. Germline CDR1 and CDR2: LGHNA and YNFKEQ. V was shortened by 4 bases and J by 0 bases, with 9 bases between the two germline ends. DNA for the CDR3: TGTGCCAGCAGCCCTCCGGGGGCAACTAATGAAAAACTGTTTTTT. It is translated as CASSPPGATNEKLFF.

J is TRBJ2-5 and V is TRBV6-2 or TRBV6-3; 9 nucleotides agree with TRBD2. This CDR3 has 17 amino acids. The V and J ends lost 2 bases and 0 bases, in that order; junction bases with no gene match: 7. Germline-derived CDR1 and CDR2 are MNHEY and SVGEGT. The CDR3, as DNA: TGTGCCAGCAGTTACCGAGTGCCTAGCGGGGACCAAGAGACCCAGTACTTC. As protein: CASSYRVPSGDQETQYF.

The CDR3 here is CASSAQRGGQETQYF. The DNA of the CDR3 is TGTGCCAGCAGTGCCCAGCGGGGGGGCCAAGAGACCCAGTACTTC. The V gene is TRBV27, the J gene TRBJ2-5; 10 bases align to TRBD2. V was pared by 5 bases and J by 1 base, with 4 bases of the junction left unmatched. This CDR3 contains 15 residues. Per germline, CDR1 MNHEY and CDR2 SMNVEV (reference sequence).

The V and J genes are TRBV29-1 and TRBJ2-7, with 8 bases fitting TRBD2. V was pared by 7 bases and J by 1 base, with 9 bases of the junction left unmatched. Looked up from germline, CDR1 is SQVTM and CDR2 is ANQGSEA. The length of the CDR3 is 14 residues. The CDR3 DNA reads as TGCAGCGCCCTGATAGCGGGACAATCCTACGAGCAGTACTTC. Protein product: CSALIAGQSYEQYF.

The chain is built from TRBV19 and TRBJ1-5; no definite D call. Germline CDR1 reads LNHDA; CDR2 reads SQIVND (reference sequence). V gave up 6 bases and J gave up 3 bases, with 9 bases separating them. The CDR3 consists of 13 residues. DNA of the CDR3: TGTGCCAGTAGCGAGGGCGCCAATCAGCCCCAGCATTTT. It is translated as CASSEGANQPQHF.

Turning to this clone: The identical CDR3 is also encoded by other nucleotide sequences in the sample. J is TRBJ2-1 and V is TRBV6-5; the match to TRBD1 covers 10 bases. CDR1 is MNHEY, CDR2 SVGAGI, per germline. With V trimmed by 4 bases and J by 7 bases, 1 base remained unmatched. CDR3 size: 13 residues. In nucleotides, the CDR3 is TGTGCCAGCAGTTGGGGACAGGGGAATGAGCAGTTCTTC. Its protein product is CASSWGQGNEQFF.

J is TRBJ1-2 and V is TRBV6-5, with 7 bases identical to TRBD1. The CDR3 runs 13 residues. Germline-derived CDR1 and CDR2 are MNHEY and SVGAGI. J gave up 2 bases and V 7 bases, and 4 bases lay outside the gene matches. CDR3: CASTWGQNYGYTF. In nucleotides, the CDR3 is TGTGCCAGCACTTGGGGACAGAACTATGGCTACACCTTC.

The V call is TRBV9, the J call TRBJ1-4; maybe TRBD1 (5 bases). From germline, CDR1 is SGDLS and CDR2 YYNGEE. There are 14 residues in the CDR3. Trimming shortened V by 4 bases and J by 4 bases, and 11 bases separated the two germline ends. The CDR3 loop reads CASSPRGGNEKLFF. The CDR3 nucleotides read TGTGCCAGCAGCCCCCGGGGGGGTAATGAAAAACTGTTTTTT.

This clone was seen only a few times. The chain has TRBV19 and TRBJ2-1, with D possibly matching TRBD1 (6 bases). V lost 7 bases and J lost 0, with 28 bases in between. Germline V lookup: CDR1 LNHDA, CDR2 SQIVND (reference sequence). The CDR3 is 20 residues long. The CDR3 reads CASTLGPYRDISASYNEQFF. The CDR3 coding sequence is TGTGCCAGTACTCTAGGGCCCTATCGGGACATCTCCGCCTCCTACAATGAGCAGTTCTTC.

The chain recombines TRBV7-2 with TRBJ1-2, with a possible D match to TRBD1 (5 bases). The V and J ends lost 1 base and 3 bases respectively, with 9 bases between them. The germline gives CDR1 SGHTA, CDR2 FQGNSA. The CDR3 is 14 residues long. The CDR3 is CASSLDRLDYGYTF. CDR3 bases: TGTGCCAGCAGCTTAGACAGGCTCGACTATGGCTACACCTTC. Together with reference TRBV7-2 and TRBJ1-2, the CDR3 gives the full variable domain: GAGVSQSPSNKVTEKGKDVELRCDPISGHTALYWYRQSLGQGLEFLIYFQGNSAPDKSGLPSDRFSAERTGGSVSTLTIQRTQQEDSAVYLCASSLDRLDYGYTFGSGTRLTVV.

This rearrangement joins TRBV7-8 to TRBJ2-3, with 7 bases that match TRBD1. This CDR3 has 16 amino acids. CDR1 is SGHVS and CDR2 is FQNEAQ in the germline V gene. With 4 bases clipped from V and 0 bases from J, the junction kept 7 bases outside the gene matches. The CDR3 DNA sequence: TGTGCCAGCAGCTCGTCCGGGACAGCTAGCACAGATACGCAGTATTTT. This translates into CASSSSGTASTDTQYF. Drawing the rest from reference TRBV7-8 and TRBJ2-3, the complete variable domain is GAGVSQSPRYKVAKRGQDVALRCDPISGHVSLFWYQQALGQGPEFLTYFQNEAQLDKSGLPSDRFFAERPEGSVSTLKIQRTQQEDSAVYLCASSSSGTASTDTQYFGPGTRLTVL.

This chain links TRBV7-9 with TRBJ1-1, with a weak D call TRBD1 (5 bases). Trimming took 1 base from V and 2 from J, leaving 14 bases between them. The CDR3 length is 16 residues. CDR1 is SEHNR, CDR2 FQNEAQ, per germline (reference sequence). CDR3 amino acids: CASSLEYDRPNTEAFF. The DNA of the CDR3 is TGTGCCAGCAGCTTAGAGTATGACAGACCTAACACTGAAGCTTTCTTT.

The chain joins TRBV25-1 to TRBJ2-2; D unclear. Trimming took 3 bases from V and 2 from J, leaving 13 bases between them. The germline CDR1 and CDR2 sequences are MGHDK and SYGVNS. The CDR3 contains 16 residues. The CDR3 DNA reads TGTGCCAGCAGTGACCCTAAAGGAGCAAACACCGGGGAGCTGTTTTTT. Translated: CASSDPKGANTGELFF.

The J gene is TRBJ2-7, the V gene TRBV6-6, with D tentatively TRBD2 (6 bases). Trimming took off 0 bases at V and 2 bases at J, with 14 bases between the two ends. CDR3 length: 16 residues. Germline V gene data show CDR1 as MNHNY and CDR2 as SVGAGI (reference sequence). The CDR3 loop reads CASSYSFGGVTYEQYF. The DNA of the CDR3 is TGTGCCAGCAGTTACTCTTTTGGCGGGGTAACCTACGAGCAGTACTTC.

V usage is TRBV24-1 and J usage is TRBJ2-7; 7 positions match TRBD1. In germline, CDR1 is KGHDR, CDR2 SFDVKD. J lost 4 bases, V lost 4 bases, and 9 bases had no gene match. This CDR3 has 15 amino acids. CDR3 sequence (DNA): TGTGCCACCAGTGACCCCCTCGGGACAGTTTACGAGCAGTACTTC. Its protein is CATSDPLGTVYEQYF.

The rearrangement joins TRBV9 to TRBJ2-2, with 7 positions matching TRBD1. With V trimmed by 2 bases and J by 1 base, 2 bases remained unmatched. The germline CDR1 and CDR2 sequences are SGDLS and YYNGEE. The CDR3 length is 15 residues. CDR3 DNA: TGTGCCAGCAGCGTCCGGGACAGGAACACCGGGGAGCTGTTTTTT. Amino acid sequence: CASSVRDRNTGELFF. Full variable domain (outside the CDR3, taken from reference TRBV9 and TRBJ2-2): DSGVTQTPKHLITATGQRVTLRCSPRSGDLSVYWYQQSLDQGLQFLIQYYNGEERAKGNILERFSAQQFPDLHSELNLSSLELGDSALYFCASSVRDRNTGELFFGEGSRLTVL.

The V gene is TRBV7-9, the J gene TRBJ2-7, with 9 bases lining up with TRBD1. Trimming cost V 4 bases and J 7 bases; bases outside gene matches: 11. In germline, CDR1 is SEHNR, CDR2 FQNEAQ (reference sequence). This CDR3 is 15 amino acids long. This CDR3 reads CASSSTFRDREEQYF. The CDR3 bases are TGTGCCAGCAGCTCAACTTTTAGGGACAGGGAAGAGCAGTACTTC.

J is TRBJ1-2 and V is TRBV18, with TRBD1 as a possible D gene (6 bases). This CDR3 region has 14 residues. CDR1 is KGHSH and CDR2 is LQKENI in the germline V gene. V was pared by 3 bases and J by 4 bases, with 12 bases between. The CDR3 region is CASSPGASFYGYTF. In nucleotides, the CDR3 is TGTGCCAGCTCACCGGGGGCCAGCTTCTATGGCTACACCTTC. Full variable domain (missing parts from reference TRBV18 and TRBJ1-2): NAGVMQNPRHLVRRRGQEARLRCSPMKGHSHVYWYRQLPEEGLKFMVYLQKENIIDESGMPKERFSAEFPKEGPSILRIQQVVRGDSAAYFCASSPGASFYGYTFGSGTRLTVV.

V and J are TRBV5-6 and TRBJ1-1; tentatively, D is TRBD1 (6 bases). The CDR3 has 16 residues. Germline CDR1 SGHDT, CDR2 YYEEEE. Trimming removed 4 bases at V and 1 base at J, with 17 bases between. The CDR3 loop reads CASSVPGQPTNTEAFF. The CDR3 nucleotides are TGTGCCAGCAGCGTGCCCGGACAGCCGACGAACACTGAAGCTTTCTTT.